These T cell receptor beta chains were read from a single sample in a study of response to subunit inactivated influenza vaccine. TCRdb passed the RT-PCR reads through MiXCR, listing each CDR3 protein once. In the table there are hundreds of thousands of distinct CDR3 sequences, 14% of which are singletons. The source material was PBMCs from blood, sampled approximately 15 days before vaccination. The receptors originated from a man in his forties or fifties who received an inactivated influenza vaccine. The CDR3 runs from the conserved cysteine through the conserved F or W. The size field is filled for only some rows; it gives once, few, many or a size class.

abundance	v_gene	j_gene	CDR3aa
many	TRBV28	TRBJ2-1	CASSLRTARGQFF
few	TRBV24-1	TRBJ1-1	CATSETTGRETEAFF
few	TRBV18	TRBJ2-5	CASSPERGPETQYF
few	TRBV5-1	TRBJ2-5	CASSLTRTGGSQETQYF
few	TRBV10-3	TRBJ1-3	CAISESQNSGNTIYF
few	TRBV15	TRBJ2-1	CATSRAPYNEQFF
few	TRBV7-9	TRBJ2-3	CASSPYTHKDGTQYF
.	TRBV14	TRBJ2-1	CASSQSRDFSYNEQFF
many	TRBV27	TRBJ2-7	CASSFGGRSYEQYF
few	TRBV20-1	TRBJ2-3	CSARSEGSTDTQYF
.	TRBV19	TRBJ2-6	CASSAGHGGRGANVLTF
few	TRBV11-2	TRBJ2-3	CATSPNAGHTDTQYF
few	TRBV12-3/TRBV12-4	TRBJ2-5	CASSWEPLAGGPETQYF
.	TRBV7-9	TRBJ2-5	CASSPASLRAETQYF
many	TRBV7-2	TRBJ1-3	CASSLYAGYGNTIYF
few	TRBV12-3/TRBV12-4	TRBJ1-2	CASSQVVDRGYTF
few	TRBV3-1	TRBJ2-3	CASSQAVGDTQYF
many	TRBV10-3	TRBJ2-1	CAISGSGSSYNEQFF
.	TRBV12-3/TRBV12-4	TRBJ1-2	CASDGRALGGYTF
few	TRBV7-2	TRBJ2-7	CASSGGGAQHEQYF
once	TRBV28	TRBJ1-1	CASSLVQRNTEAFF
few	TRBV24-1	TRBJ2-3	CATSDPDRSTDTQYF
.	TRBV11-2	TRBJ2-5	CASSSGVGTGGGETQYF
.	TRBV4-2	TRBJ2-7	CASSQGTGTSGATYEQYF
few	TRBV5-6	TRBJ2-2	CASSLEVDTGELFF
.	TRBV11-2	TRBJ1-4	CASSFGGPNEKLFF
few	TRBV20-1	TRBJ2-2	CSASLDGNTGELFF
.	TRBV2	TRBJ2-3	CASSAQGGQYF
few	TRBV19	TRBJ2-7	CASSIKASGFHEQYF
.	TRBV6-2/TRBV6-3	TRBJ2-1	CASSYSTSDAPFF
.	TRBV12-3/TRBV12-4	TRBJ2-7	CASSLASGSFGEQYF
many	TRBV6-6	TRBJ1-2	CASNRDRGGGYTF
few	TRBV5-1	TRBJ2-7	CASSPRFGAYEQYF
.	TRBV5-1	TRBJ2-7	CASSLQEGSYEQYF
.	TRBV12-3/TRBV12-4	TRBJ2-3	CASSQGARDTQYF
few	TRBV28	TRBJ2-4	CASGTRPWPAKNIQYF
few	TRBV20-1	TRBJ1-1	CSAKSILPEAFF
once	TRBV18	TRBJ2-1	CASSRLRVDEQFF
.	TRBV5-6	TRBJ2-3	CASSIMVTTRTDTQYF
.	TRBV7-8	TRBJ2-5	CASSFRTGAQETQYF
few	TRBV20-1	TRBJ1-6	CSARVPDVYYNSPLHF
.	TRBV29-1	TRBJ1-4	CSVGGITNEKLFF
.	TRBV30	TRBJ2-2	CAWSGRAPGELFF
few	TRBV12-5	TRBJ2-1	CASGLGRHNEQFF
.	TRBV20-1	TRBJ2-5	CSATQGGGRETQYF
many	TRBV29-1	TRBJ2-5	CSVASGAFQETQYF
.	TRBV18	TRBJ2-5	CASSPNRGDAETQYF
many	TRBV20-1	TRBJ1-4	CSVRGPNEKLFF
.	TRBV21-1	TRBJ2-3	CASSLPMRPKGDTQYF
.	TRBV2	TRBJ2-3	CASSEALGYYTDTQYF
.	TRBV25-1	TRBJ2-2	CASSEATGLAYNSFRENTGELFF
.	TRBV11-2	TRBJ2-1	CASSFTSGYYNEQFF
few	TRBV4-3	TRBJ2-7	CASSLLTGNSYEQYF
.	TRBV7-9	TRBJ2-2	CASSPGTMNTGELFF